The entry that follows covers one TCR beta chain sequence. The data originate from a study of T cells expressing NK-cell markers. It was by 5'RACE template switching with UMIs that TCR beta cDNA was made. Reanalyzing the 5' RACE reads, TCRdb keeps one entry per CDR3 protein, without DNA. This sample carries approximately 440,000 distinct CDR3 sequences, with over 1.1% going to the ten biggest clones. The CDR3 sequence is 16 residues long. CDR1 SGHTA and CDR2 FQGTGA come from the germline V gene. The TCR sequence derives from a woman aged 45-65 years in good health. The genes are TRBV7-3 and TRBJ2-2; without DNA, the TCRdb call of TRBD2 cannot be checked. The source material was blood T cells: a sorted CD56 or NKG2C T cell subset, CD4+ or CD8+ T cells, or bulk PBMC T cells (not recorded which). CDR3 residues: CASSLTAGGYTGELFF.